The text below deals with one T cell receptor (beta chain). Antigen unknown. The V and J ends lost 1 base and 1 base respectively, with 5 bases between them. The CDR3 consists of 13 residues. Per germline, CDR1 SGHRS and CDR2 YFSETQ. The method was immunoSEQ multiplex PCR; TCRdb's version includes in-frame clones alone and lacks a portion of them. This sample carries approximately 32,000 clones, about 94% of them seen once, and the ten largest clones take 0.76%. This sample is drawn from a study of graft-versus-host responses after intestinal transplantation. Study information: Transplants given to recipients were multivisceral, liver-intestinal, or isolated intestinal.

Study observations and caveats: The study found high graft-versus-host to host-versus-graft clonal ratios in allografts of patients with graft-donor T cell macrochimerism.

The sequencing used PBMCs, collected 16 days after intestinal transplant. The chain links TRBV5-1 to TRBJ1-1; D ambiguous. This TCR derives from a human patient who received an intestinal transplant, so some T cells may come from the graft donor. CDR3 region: CASSLTENTEAFF. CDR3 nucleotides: TGCGCCAGCAGCTTGACAGAGAACACTGAAGCTTTCTTT.